This TCR beta chain was observed in a study of blood T cell repertoires in COVID-19. Profiled with immunoSEQ multiplex PCR; TCRdb holds only in-frame clones, not every one. The sample shows about 190,000 clones, 85% of them seen only once. This TCR derives from a woman of 80 years or more with acute or convalescent COVID-19. The sample consisted of peripheral blood.

CDR3 DNA sequence: TGCGCCAGCAGCCAAAGCAAGCGGGCCTCTAGCACAGATACGCAGTATTTT. Translation gives CASSQSKRASSTDTQYF. V usage is TRBV4-3 and J usage is TRBJ2-3; D perhaps matches TRBD2 (6 bases). Germline CDR1 reads LGHNA; CDR2 reads YSLEER. Trimming pared 2 bases from V and 0 bases from J, leaving 15 bases between. CDR3 size: 17 residues.